This T cell receptor beta chain was recorded in a study of neurological immune-mediated disorders. This clonotype was seen many times. The CDR3 is 16 residues long. In germline, CDR1 is LGHNA, CDR2 YNFKEQ. V was clipped by 0 bases and J by 4 bases; unmatched bases: 4. Using its own MiXCR run on the 5' RACE reads, TCRdb lists one record per CDR3 protein. Seen here are 24,000 or so distinct CDR3 sequences, 2.5% observed once, and the top ten hold about 2.3%. The receptor was derived from a woman in her forties or fifties with multiple sclerosis. Sequenced material: PBMCs. The J gene is TRBJ2-1, the V gene TRBV4-2; 9 bases are shared with TRBD2. In DNA form, the CDR3 reads TGTGCCAGCAGCCAAGATCGGCGGGAGGGGTACAATGAGCAGTTCTTC. This translates into CASSQDRREGYNEQFF.